The text below deals with one T cell receptor beta chain. This clonotype is labeled medium-sized (0.01 to 0.1%). This receptor's antigen is unknown. Base qualities are not at hand, and no much larger clone is one base apart. TCRdb names Illumina MiSeq as the instrument used. TCRdb reran the public reads through fastp at Q25 and MiXCR, keeping productive beta chains. Identical CDR3 protein sequences are pooled into one entry, listed with their most common genes and DNA. Counted in this sample were roughly 14,000 distinct CDR3 sequences; more than 20% of them appeared once. The ten largest clones take up roughly 5.8% of the sample. The record originates from a study of liver allograft versus peripheral blood T cells (dated by TCRdb to about 2020). About the investigation overall: The study compared T cell receptor repertoires found within transplanted livers against repertoires in the peripheral blood of liver transplant recipients.

The investigation overall reported the following: T cell receptor repertoires inside liver allografts were reported to differ from those detected in peripheral blood.

CDR1 and CDR2, per the germline V gene, are KGHSH and LQKENI. Taken from cysteine to phenylalanine, the CDR3 has 16 residues. The CDR3 DNA has 48 bases and is translated from base 1. V is shortened by 3 bases, J by 0 bases, and the region joining them spans 12 bases. The chain links TRBV18 with TRBJ1-5, with the D gene not clear enough to name. This receptor was identified in a human patient who had a liver transplant. Following transplantation, part of the T cell population may be supplied by the graft donor rather than the patient. The CDR3 is CASSPYSSDSNQPQHF. The nucleotide sequence reads TGTGCCAGCTCACCGTACTCTTCGGATAGCAATCAGCCCCAGCATTTT.